This record concerns one T cell receptor (beta chain) sequence. At the DNA level, this CDR3 is encoded by other sequences in the same sample as well. The entry originates in a study of shared T cell receptors in the human thymus. This CDR3 has 12 amino acids. Trimming shortened V by 4 bases and J by 7 bases, and 9 bases separated the two germline ends. Per the germline V gene, CDR1 is SGDLS and CDR2 is YYNGEE. Data came from immunoSEQ multiplex PCR; TCRdb stores just in-frame clones and leaves some out. This sample carries about 500,000 clones, approximately 78% of them seen once, and the ten largest clones take less than 0.015%. The same sample was also used in a study of human thymus T cells.

This receptor was obtained from a boy younger than two with a congenital heart defect. The chain employs TRBV9 and TRBJ2-1; no clear D. Sequencing was carried out using thymocytes. CDR3 in amino acids: CASSPPLNEQFF. For the CDR3, the DNA is TGTGCCAGCAGCCCTCCCCTAAATGAGCAGTTCTTC. Variable domain in full (rest from reference TRBV9 and TRBJ2-1): DSGVTQTPKHLITATGQRVTLRCSPRSGDLSVYWYQQSLDQGLQFLIQYYNGEERAKGNILERFSAQQFPDLHSELNLSSLELGDSALYFCASSPPLNEQFFGPGTRLTVL.